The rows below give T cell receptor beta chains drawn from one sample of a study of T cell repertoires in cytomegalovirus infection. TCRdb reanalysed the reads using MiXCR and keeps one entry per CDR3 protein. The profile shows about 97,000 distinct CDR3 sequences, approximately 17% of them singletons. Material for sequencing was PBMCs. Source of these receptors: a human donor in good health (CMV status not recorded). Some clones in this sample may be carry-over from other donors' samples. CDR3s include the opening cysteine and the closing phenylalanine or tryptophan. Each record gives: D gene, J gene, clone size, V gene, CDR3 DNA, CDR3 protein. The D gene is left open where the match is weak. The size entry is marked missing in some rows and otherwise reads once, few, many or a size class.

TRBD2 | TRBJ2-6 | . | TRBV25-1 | TGTGCCAGCAGTGGTTTGCGGGGGAACTCCTCTGGGGCCAACGTCCTGACTTTC | CASSGLRGNSSGANVLTF
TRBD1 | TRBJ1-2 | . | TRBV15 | TGTGCCACCAGCAGAGAACAGGGGTTTCTCACCTTC | CATSREQGFLTF
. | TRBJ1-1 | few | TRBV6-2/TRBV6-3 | TGTGCCAGCAGTTACACACGGGAGAACACTGAAGCTTTCTTT | CASSYTRENTEAFF
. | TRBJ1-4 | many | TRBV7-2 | TGTGCCAGCAGCTTCGCTAATGAAAAACTGTTTTTT | CASSFANEKLFF
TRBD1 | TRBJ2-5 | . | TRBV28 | TGTGCCAGCAGACAGGGGTTGTTAGAGACCCAGTACTTC | CASRQGLLETQYF
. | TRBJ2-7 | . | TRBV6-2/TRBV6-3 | TGTGCCAGCAGGACTGAGGCTGGCCCCTACGAGCAGTACTTC | CASRTEAGPYEQYF
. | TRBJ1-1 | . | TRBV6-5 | TGTGCCAGCAGCCGCGGCGGGGGTGAAGCTTTCTTT | CASSRGGGEAFF
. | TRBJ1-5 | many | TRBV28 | TGTGCCAGCAGTCCTCAGTGGACAGCGAGCAATCAGCCCCAGCATTTT | CASSPQWTASNQPQHF
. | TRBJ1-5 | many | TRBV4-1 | TGCGCCAGCAGCCAAGATGTGGGGCCGCGGCCCCAGCATTTT | CASSQDVGPRPQHF
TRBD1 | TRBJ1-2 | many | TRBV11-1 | TGTGCCAGCAGCCCTCTGAGGGGGCGACTGCCCCTCTATGGCTACACCTTC | CASSPLRGRLPLYGYTF
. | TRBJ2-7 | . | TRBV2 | TGTGCCTTGGGAGAACAGGGAGGACAGGAGCAGTACTTC | CALGEQGGQEQYF
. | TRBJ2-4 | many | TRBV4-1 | TGCGCCAGCAGCCAGGCACCCAAACAGGGAGCCAAAAACATTCAGTACTTC | CASSQAPKQGAKNIQYF
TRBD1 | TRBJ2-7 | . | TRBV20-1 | TGCAGTGCTCCCCGACAGGGGGCATACGAGCAGTACTTC | CSAPRQGAYEQYF
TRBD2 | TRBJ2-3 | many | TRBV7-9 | TGTGCCAGCCGGACCTCCGGGGGGGGCACAGATACGCAGTATTTT | CASRTSGGGTDTQYF
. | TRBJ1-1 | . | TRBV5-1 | TGCGCCAGCAGCTTGGCCGGGCACACTGAAGCTTTCTTT | CASSLAGHTEAFF
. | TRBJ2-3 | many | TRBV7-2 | TGTGCCAGCAGGGGGCCAGCAGATACGCAGTATTTT | CASRGPADTQYF
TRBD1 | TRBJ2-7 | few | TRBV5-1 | TGCGCCAGCAGCTTTACAACAGGGGCCGGCGAGCAGTACTTC | CASSFTTGAGEQYF
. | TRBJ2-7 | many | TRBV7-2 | TGTGCCAGCAGCCATGTCGCCGGGCCCTTGGGGTACGAGCAGTACTTC | CASSHVAGPLGYEQYF
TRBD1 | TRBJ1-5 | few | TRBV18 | TGTGCCAGCTCCCCCGGGACAGAGATCCATCAGCCCCAGCATTTT | CASSPGTEIHQPQHF
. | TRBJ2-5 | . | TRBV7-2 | TGTGCCAGCAGCTTAGCTTGGGGGGCTACGGAGACCCAGTACTTC | CASSLAWGATETQYF
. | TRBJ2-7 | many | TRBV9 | TGTGCCAGCAGCGTAGGTCTAGCCTCAACCTACGAGCAGTACTTC | CASSVGLASTYEQYF
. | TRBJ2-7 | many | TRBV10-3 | TGTGCCATCAGTACACCAGGACTGACCTACGAGCAGTACTTC | CAISTPGLTYEQYF
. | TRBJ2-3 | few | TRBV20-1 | TGCAGTGCTCTCCTCAGAGCGAGCACAGATACGCAGTATTTT | CSALLRASTDTQYF
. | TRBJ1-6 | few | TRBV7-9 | TGTGCCAGCAGCCCTGCCGAATATTCACCCCTCCACTTT | CASSPAEYSPLHF
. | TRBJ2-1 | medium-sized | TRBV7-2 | TGTGCCAGCAGCGGAGAACAGGGCTCCAATGAGCAGTTCTTC | CASSGEQGSNEQFF
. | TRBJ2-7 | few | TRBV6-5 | TGTGCCAGCAGTTACCCCCCGGGACACTCCTCCTATGCCTACGAGCAGTACTTC | CASSYPPGHSSYAYEQYF
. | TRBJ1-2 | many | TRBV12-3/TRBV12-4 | TGTGCCAGCAGTTTATCGGGCAGCTATGGCTACACCTTC | CASSLSGSYGYTF
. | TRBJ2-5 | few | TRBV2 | TGTGCCAGCAGTGAAAACCGGGGTGAGACCCAGTACTTC | CASSENRGETQYF
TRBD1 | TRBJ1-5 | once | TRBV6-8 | TGTGCCAGCAGTCCGGACAGGGAAGGCAATCAGCCCCAGCATTTT | CASSPDREGNQPQHF
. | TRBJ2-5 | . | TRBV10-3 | TGTGCCATCAAGGCTACTGGGCTAGAGACCCAGTACTTC | CAIKATGLETQYF
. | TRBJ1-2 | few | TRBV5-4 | TGTGCCAGCAGCTCTAAGGGAGGGGGGGCCGCTAACTATGGCTACACCTTC | CASSSKGGGAANYGYTF
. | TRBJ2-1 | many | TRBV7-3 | TGTGCCAGCAGCTTATCCGGACAATACTACAATGAGCAGTTCTTC | CASSLSGQYYNEQFF
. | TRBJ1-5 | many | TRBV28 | TGTGCCAGCAGACCTGCATCTCAGCCCCAGCATTTT | CASRPASQPQHF
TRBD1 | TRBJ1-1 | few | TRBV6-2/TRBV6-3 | TGTGCCAGCAGTTACTCGACTGGCAGGGGGTCGAACACTGAAGCTTTCTTT | CASSYSTGRGSNTEAFF
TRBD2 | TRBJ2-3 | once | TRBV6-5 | TGTGCCAGCAGCTCAATCCGACTAGCGGGGGGCCAAACTAGCACAGATACGCAGTATTTT | CASSSIRLAGGQTSTDTQYF
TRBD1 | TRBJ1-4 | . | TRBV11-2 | TGTGCCAGCAGCTTAGCCGGGACAGCGGGAGAAAAACTGTTTTTT | CASSLAGTAGEKLFF
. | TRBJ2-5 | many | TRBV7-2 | TGTGCCAGCAGCCGGAATGGGGAGACCCAGTACTTC | CASSRNGETQYF
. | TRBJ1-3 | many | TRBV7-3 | TGTGCCAGCAGCTTAACACCCTCTGGAAACACCATATATTTT | CASSLTPSGNTIYF
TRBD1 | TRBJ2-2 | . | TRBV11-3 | TGTGCCAGCAGCCAACCCCCCGGGACAGGGCACACCGGGGAGCTGTTTTTT | CASSQPPGTGHTGELFF
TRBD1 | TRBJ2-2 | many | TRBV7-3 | TGTGCCAGCAGCCGCCGGACAGGGTCGAACACCGGGGAGCTGTTTTTT | CASSRRTGSNTGELFF
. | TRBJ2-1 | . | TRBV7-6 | TGTGCCAGCAGGCGATCGAGCTTTTGGTTCTTC | CASRRSSFWFF
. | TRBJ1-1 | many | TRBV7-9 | TGTGCCAGCAGCTTAGTGACTGGGGCGACAAGTGAAGCTTTCTTT | CASSLVTGATSEAFF
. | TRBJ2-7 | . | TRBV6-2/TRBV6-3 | TGTGCCACCCCTACGTGTAGCTACGAGCAGTACTTC | CATPTCSYEQYF
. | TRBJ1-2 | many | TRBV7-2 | TGTGCCAGCAGCCCGAATGGGGGGGGCCTGTATTATGGCTACACCTTC | CASSPNGGGLYYGYTF
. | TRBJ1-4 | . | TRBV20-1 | TGCAGTGCAAGTCCTTTAGGGACCGGTAATGAAAAACTGTTTTTT | CSASPLGTGNEKLFF
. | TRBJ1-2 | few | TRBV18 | TGTGCCAGCTCACCCGGCAACCAGGGCGGCTACACCTTC | CASSPGNQGGYTF
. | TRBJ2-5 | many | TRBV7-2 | TGTGCCAGCAGGCACGGAGGGGAGGCGGAGACCCAGTACTTC | CASRHGGEAETQYF
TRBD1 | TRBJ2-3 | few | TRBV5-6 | TGTGCCAGCAGCCCCGGGACAGTTAGGGGTAGCACAGATACGCAGTATTTT | CASSPGTVRGSTDTQYF
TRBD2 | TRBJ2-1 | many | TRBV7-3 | TGTGCCAGCAGCTTGGGGGGGTTCAATGAGCAGTTCTTC | CASSLGGFNEQFF
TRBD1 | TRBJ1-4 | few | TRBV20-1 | TGCAGTGCTAGAGATCTCCAGGGGGCGACTAATGAAAAACTGTTTTTT | CSARDLQGATNEKLFF
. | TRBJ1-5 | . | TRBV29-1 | TGCAGCGTAGGGGACAACCGCAATCAGCCCCAGCATTTT | CSVGDNRNQPQHF